This TCR beta chain originates from a study of cytomegalovirus exposure and HLA in healthy donors. Findings and caveats of the study: Cytomegalovirus-associated status was assigned to roughly 160 TCR beta chains. In vitro confirmation showed a few CMV-associated chains to be CMV antigen specific.

Data came from immunoSEQ multiplex PCR; TCRdb stores just in-frame clones and leaves some out. The table lists 120,000 or so clones, around 96% of them singletons, with 1.7% in the top ten. Of note for this clone: Its antigen remains unknown.

Germline V gives CDR1 LGHNA, CDR2 YSLEER. V dropped 0 bases and J dropped 7; count of bases not matched to a gene: 18. This CDR3 has 19 residues. Sequenced input: PBMCs. This clonotype was obtained from a man aged 18 to 30 in good health and CMV-seronegative. The V and J genes are TRBV4-3 and TRBJ2-7, with 10 positions matching TRBD2. The CDR3: CASSQDQLAGRSHYGEQYF. CDR3 sequence (DNA): TGCGCCAGCAGCCAAGATCAACTAGCGGGGAGATCCCACTACGGGGAGCAGTACTTC.